One and the same sample provided the 3 T cell receptor beta chains below, sequenced in a study of blood T cell repertoires in COVID-19. The method was immunoSEQ multiplex PCR; TCRdb's version includes in-frame clones alone and lacks a portion of them. The sample shows some 320,000 clones, under 90% of them seen only once. Sample: PBMCs or T cells enriched from blood (not recorded which). Every receptor here comes from a man between 60 and 70 years old who had recovered from COVID-19.

This chain uses TRBV3-1 (or the pseudogene TRBV3-2) with TRBJ1-1; D might be TRBD1 (5 bases). CDR3 length: 14 residues. The V end lost 4 bases, the J end lost 4 bases, and 13 bases lay between the germline ends. Germline CDR1 LGHDT, CDR2 YNNKEL (reference sequence). This chain's CDR3 is CASSPRVGSTEAFF. Written as DNA, the CDR3 is TGTGCCAGCAGCCCCAGGGTAGGTAGCACTGAAGCTTTCTTT.

The V gene is TRBV3-1 (or the pseudogene TRBV3-2), the J gene TRBJ2-3; tentatively, D is TRBD2 (6 bases). Germline-derived CDR1 and CDR2 are LGHDT and YNNKEL (reference sequence). V lost 0 bases to trimming and J lost 0 bases, with 13 bases between them. This CDR3 comprises 17 residues. In nucleotides, the CDR3 is TGTGCCAGCAGCCAAGATGTCTGGGGGACTAGCACAGATACGCAGTATTTT. This sequence encodes CASSQDVWGTSTDTQYF.

The chain's CDR3 is CASSLRLAGAEQFF. For the CDR3, the DNA is TGTGCCAGCAGCTTAAGACTAGCGGGGGCCGAGCAGTTCTTC. The genes are TRBV7-2 and TRBJ2-1; 12 positions match TRBD2. The CDR3 extends over 14 amino acids. V lost 2 bases, J lost 10 bases, and 3 bases stayed unmatched. The germline gives CDR1 SGHTA, CDR2 FQGNSA.